These 16 T cell receptor beta chains share one sample of origin, sequenced in a study of T-cell memory formation after mild COVID-19. MiXCR, run by TCRdb on the 5' RACE reads, gives a single entry per CDR3 protein. This table has some 250,000 distinct CDR3 sequences, about a sixth appearing once. The sample was PBMCs or a T cell subset sorted from them (not recorded which). The receptor set was obtained from a man between 18 and 29 years old who had mild COVID-19 (a few samples of this study predate the infection). Cell type and time point are not known.

This clonotype was detected only a few times. The gene calls are TRBV7-8 and TRBJ2-7; TRBD1 matches 8 bases. The CDR3 is 13 residues long. With 5 bases clipped from V and 5 bases from J, the junction kept 5 bases outside the gene matches. Germline V lookup: CDR1 SGHVS, CDR2 FQNEAQ. This CDR3 is CASSKDRADEQYF. The CDR3 DNA is TGTGCCAGCAGCAAGGACAGGGCGGACGAGCAGTACTTC. Full variable domain (missing parts from reference TRBV7-8 and TRBJ2-7): GAGVSQSPRYKVAKRGQDVALRCDPISGHVSLFWYQQALGQGPEFLTYFQNEAQLDKSGLPSDRFFAERPEGSVSTLKIQRTQQEDSAVYLCASSKDRADEQYFGPGTRLTVT.

The CDR3 region is CASSSAANYEQYV. DNA of the CDR3: TGTGCCAGCAGCTCGGCGGCTAACTACGAGCAGTACGTC. V and J are TRBV7-9 and TRBJ2-7; D gene uncertain. This CDR3 has 13 amino acids. Germline CDR1 SEHNR, CDR2 FQNEAQ (reference sequence). The germline V and J ends were trimmed by 4 bases and 3 bases, with 10 bases remaining between them.

The chain joins TRBV29-1 to TRBJ2-2; 9 positions agree with TRBD1. In germline, CDR1 is SQVTM, CDR2 ANQGSEA. This CDR3 contains 15 residues. The junction had 8 bases not matched to a gene; V was cut back by 5 bases and J by 4 bases. CDR3 in DNA: TGCAGCGTTTCGGAGGGACAGGGTGGCACCGGGGAGCTGTTTTTT. This sequence encodes CSVSEGQGGTGELFF.

The chain combines TRBV5-4 with TRBJ2-7; 9 nucleotides agree with TRBD2. CDR1 and CDR2 (germline): SGHNT, YYREEE (reference sequence). V shed 5 bases and J 6 bases; nucleotides not matched to a gene: 9. The CDR3 runs 14 residues. In DNA form, the CDR3 reads TGTGCCAGCAGATCCGGGACTAGCTCTTCCGAGCAGTACTTC. This encodes CASRSGTSSSEQYF.

At least ten counts were recorded for this clonotype. The rearrangement joins TRBV12-3 or TRBV12-4 to TRBJ2-7; no reliable D call. CDR3 length equals 12 residues. V was trimmed by 3 bases and J by 2 bases, leaving 5 bases between them. In nucleotides, the CDR3 is TGTGCCAGCAGTTTGGCGGCCTACGAGCAGTACTTC. The encoded protein is CASSLAAYEQYF.

This chain links TRBV10-3 with TRBJ2-5; a possible D gene is TRBD1 (6 bases). V was trimmed by 8 bases and J by 3 bases, leaving 10 bases between them. The CDR3 is 12 amino acids. In germline, CDR1 is ENHRY, CDR2 SYGVKD. The CDR3 nucleotides read TGTGCCATCGCATACAGGGAAGAGACCCAGTACTTC. It translates to CAIAYREETQYF.

A few counts support this clonotype. The V gene is TRBV7-2, the J gene TRBJ2-7; the D gene is possibly TRBD2 (6 bases). Trimming left V 1 base short and J 6 bases short, with 10 bases between. Germline assignment: CDR1 SGHTA and CDR2 FQGNSA. The CDR3 runs to 13 residues. CDR3 nucleotide sequence: TGTGCCAGCAGCTTAGAGCGGGCGCGCGAGCAGTACTTC. Its protein is CASSLERAREQYF.

The rearrangement links TRBV7-9 to TRBJ1-1, with a tentative D call TRBD1 (5 bases). The CDR3 covers 12 residues. V was trimmed by 0 bases and J by 8 bases, leaving 7 bases between them. Germline CDR1 SEHNR, CDR2 FQNEAQ (reference sequence). CDR3 coding DNA: TGTGCCAGCAGCTTAGCGGGACGGGAAGCTTTCTTT. Translating it yields CASSLAGREAFF.

The chain uses TRBV7-9 and TRBJ2-5; TRBD2 aligns across 7 bases. The V gene end was trimmed by 5 bases and the J gene end by 5 bases; junction bases not matched to a gene: 11. CDR3 length: 15 amino acids. Germline CDR1 SEHNR, CDR2 FQNEAQ (reference sequence). The DNA of the CDR3 is TGTGCCAGCAGCCCGACCTATAGACTAGCCGAGACCCAGTACTTC. The encoded protein is CASSPTYRLAETQYF.

This clonotype was counted once. The chain employs TRBV3-1 and TRBJ1-2; 7 positions agree with TRBD1. The germline V gene has CDR1 LGHDT and CDR2 YNNKEL (reference sequence). The CDR3 runs to 15 residues. Trimming at V came to 4 bases and at J to 8 bases, leaving 13 bases not matched to a gene. The chain's CDR3 is CASSLRKGADTGYTF. The CDR3 DNA reads TGTGCCAGCAGCCTGCGGAAGGGGGCGGACACCGGCTACACCTTC.

The chain joins TRBV21-1 to TRBJ1-2; the table names TRBD1, a call not compared with the DNA. TRBV21-1 is shown as a pseudogene. This CDR3 comprises 15 residues. The DNA for the CDR3 is TGTGCCAGCAGCCCCCCGGGACAGGGGACGAATGGCTACACCTTC. It is translated as CASSPPGQGTNGYTF.

The chain couples TRBV6-5 to TRBJ2-5, with a tentative D call TRBD1 (6 bases). Trimming removed 6 bases from V and 6 bases from J, with 14 bases in between. Germline lookup yields CDR1 MNHEY and CDR2 SVGAGI. The CDR3 spans 13 residues. The CDR3 nucleotides read TGTGCCAGCAGCCAAAACAGGGCCCAGACCCAGTACTTC. It encodes CASSQNRAQTQYF.

This sequence joins TRBV4-3 and TRBJ2-1, with D possibly matching TRBD2 (5 bases). The V and J ends lost 1 base and 7 bases respectively, with 14 bases between them. Germline V gene sequence: CDR1 LGHNA, CDR2 YSLEER. The CDR3 totals 15 residues. CDR3 sequence reads: CASSQVGLAVNEQFF. The CDR3 coding sequence is TGCGCCAGCAGCCAAGTAGGGCTAGCCGTGAATGAGCAGTTCTTC.

The chain links TRBV20-1 to TRBJ1-1, with 10 bases that match TRBD1. Germline trimming cut 6 bases from V and 6 bases from J; bases unmatched to any gene: 7. This CDR3 is built from 13 residues. The germline V gene encodes CDR1 DFQATT and CDR2 SNEGSKA (reference sequence). CDR3 bases: TGCAGTGCCCGGACAGGGGGACGCGCTGAAGCTTTCTTT. Translation: CSARTGGRAEAFF.

This chain connects TRBV7-6 to TRBJ2-5; TRBD2 matches 12 bases. The V and J ends lost 1 base and 3 bases, in that order; junction bases with no gene match: 3. This CDR3 has 16 amino acids. Germline CDR1 SGHVS, CDR2 FNYEAQ. The CDR3 DNA sequence: TGTGCCAGCAGCTTAGGGACTAGCGGGGTCAAAGAGACCCAGTACTTC. Translated: CASSLGTSGVKETQYF.

The genes are TRBV4-3 and TRBJ2-1; no reliable D call. This CDR3 has 13 residues. Trimming shortened V by 3 bases and J by 4 bases, and 7 bases separated the two germline ends. Germline V CDR1 and CDR2: LGHNA, YSLEER. Here the CDR3 DNA reads TGCGCCAGCAGCCAGGACGGATACAATGAGCAGTTCTTC. This encodes CASSQDGYNEQFF.